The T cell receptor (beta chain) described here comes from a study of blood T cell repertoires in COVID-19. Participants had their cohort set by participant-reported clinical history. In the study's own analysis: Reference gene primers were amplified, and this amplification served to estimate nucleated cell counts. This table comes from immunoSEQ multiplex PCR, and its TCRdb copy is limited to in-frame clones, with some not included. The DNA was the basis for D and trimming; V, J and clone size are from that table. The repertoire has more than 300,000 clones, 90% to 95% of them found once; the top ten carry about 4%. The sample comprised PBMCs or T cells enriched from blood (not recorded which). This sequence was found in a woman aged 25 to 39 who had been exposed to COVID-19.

CDR3 region: CATSPSGGMYEQYF. The CDR3 DNA sequence: TGTGCCACTTCCCCTTCAGGGGGCATGTACGAGCAGTACTTC. The J gene is TRBJ2-7, the V gene TRBV24-1, with 8 nucleotides matching TRBD1. Germline V gene sequence: CDR1 KGHDR, CDR2 SFDVKD. CDR3 length: 14 residues. With 10 bases clipped from V and 4 bases from J, the junction kept 11 bases outside the gene matches.